The next 16 T cell receptor beta chains were all read from a single sample in a study of CD8 T cells in ankylosing spondylitis. What these receptors recognize is not known. Via MiXCR, TCRdb re-called the 5' RACE reads, giving one row per CDR3 protein. The data contain under 850,000 distinct CDR3 sequences, 19% of them singletons. Study findings and constraints: A TCR beta motif made of several highly homologous variants seemed typical of ankylosing spondylitis blood.

The sample comprised blood, either unsorted or a sorted T cell fraction (not recorded which). The receptors were sampled from a male donor with ankylosing spondylitis.

This clonotype was detected only a few times. This chain links TRBV29-1 with TRBJ2-2; 10 positions match TRBD1. The CDR3 loop spans 14 amino acids. Germline CDR1 is SQVTM and CDR2 is ANQGSEA. V lost 7 bases, J lost 1 base, and 3 bases stayed unmatched. This CDR3 reads CSGGTGVNTGELFF. As DNA, the CDR3 is TGCAGCGGGGGGACAGGGGTGAACACCGGGGAGCTGTTTTTT.

The gene calls are TRBV3-1 and TRBJ2-1; 7 nucleotides agree with TRBD1. Unmatched junction bases numbered 9, after V lost 6 bases and J lost 4 bases. The germline gives CDR1 LGHDT, CDR2 YNNKEL (reference sequence). The CDR3 runs 15 residues. Here the CDR3 reads CASSLTGTAYNEQFF. CDR3 nucleotide sequence: TGTGCCAGCAGTTTAACCGGGACAGCATACAATGAGCAGTTCTTC.

This chain joins TRBV11-2 and TRBJ2-1, with unresolved D. Trimming took 5 bases from V and 0 from J, leaving 14 bases between them. In germline, CDR1 is SGHAT, CDR2 FQNNGV. CDR3 size: 16 residues. CDR3 DNA sequence: TGTGCCAGCAGCCCGCCGGAAGGAAGCTCCTACAATGAGCAGTTCTTC. It is translated as CASSPPEGSSYNEQFF.

This clonotype was counted a few times. This sequence joins TRBV2 and TRBJ2-5, with TRBD2 identical over 13 bases. The V gene end was trimmed by 3 bases and the J gene end by 4 bases; junction bases not matched to a gene: 5. The length of the CDR3 is 16 residues. Germline-derived CDR1 and CDR2 are SNHLY and FYNNEI. CDR3 loop: CASSDLLAGGSETQYF. CDR3 DNA sequence: TGTGCCAGCAGTGACCTACTAGCGGGGGGGTCAGAGACCCAGTACTTC.

The chain uses TRBV14 and TRBJ2-3; D is ambiguous. With 0 bases removed from V and 0 bases from J, the gap between germline ends came to 10 bases. CDR1 is SGHDN and CDR2 is FVKESK in the germline V gene. There are 16 residues in the CDR3. CDR3 protein: CASSQDGGISTDTQYF. In DNA form, the CDR3 reads TGTGCCAGCAGCCAAGATGGCGGAATTAGCACAGATACGCAGTATTTT.

This clonotype has a count of ten or more. The J gene is TRBJ2-3, the V gene TRBV12-3 or TRBV12-4, with 9 positions matching TRBD2. CDR3 length: 14 amino acids. The V and J ends lost 10 bases and 4 bases, in that order; junction bases with no gene match: 9. CDR3 sequence (DNA): TGTGCCATCTCCCTAGCGGGGTCCCCAGATACGCAGTATTTT. Protein product: CAISLAGSPDTQYF.

This clonotype was detected only a few times. The chain has TRBV19 and TRBJ1-2; D is undetermined. The germline V and J ends were trimmed by 8 bases and 5 bases, with 18 bases remaining between them. The germline V gene encodes CDR1 LNHDA and CDR2 SQIVND (reference sequence). The CDR3 covers 14 residues. The CDR3 sequence: CASASQSTGYGYTF. In DNA form, the CDR3 reads TGTGCCAGTGCCTCGCAGTCGACTGGGTATGGCTACACCTTC.

This clonotype was observed a handful of times. The chain combines TRBV20-1 with TRBJ2-1; the D gene is possibly TRBD1 (6 bases). Trimming cost V 6 bases and J 1 base, with 16 bases left between them. CDR3 size: 15 residues. Germline CDR1 is DFQATT and CDR2 is SNEGSKA (reference sequence). This CDR3 is CSAVFTGISYNEQFF. As DNA, the CDR3 is TGCAGTGCCGTCTTCACAGGGATTTCCTACAATGAGCAGTTCTTC.

CDR3 region: CASSQAAPGDLYGYTF. The CDR3 region has the DNA TGCGCCAGCAGCCAAGCGGCTCCAGGGGACCTTTATGGCTACACCTTC. V is TRBV4-3 and J is TRBJ1-2, with D tentatively TRBD1 (6 bases). Trimming stripped 1 base from V and 5 bases from J, with 17 bases between. The CDR3 has 16 amino acids. The germline CDR1 and CDR2 sequences are LGHNA and YSLEER.

This clonotype was seen a handful of times. This chain joins TRBV30 and TRBJ2-4; D possibly matches TRBD1 or TRBD2 (5 bases each). CDR1 is GTSNPN and CDR2 is SVGIG in the germline V gene (reference sequence). This CDR3 has 17 amino acids. V dropped 0 bases and J dropped 9 bases, with 24 bases sitting between them. The chain's CDR3 is CAWSVRVGWDPVSIQYF. For the CDR3, the DNA is TGTGCCTGGAGTGTACGGGTTGGTTGGGACCCCGTCTCCATTCAGTACTTC. The entire variable domain, with the rest obtained from reference TRBV30 and TRBJ2-4, is as follows: SQTIHQWPATLVQPVGSPLSLECTVEGTSNPNLYWYRQAAGRGLQLLFYSVGIGQISSEVPQNLSASRPQDRQFILSSKKLLLSDSGFYLCAWSVRVGWDPVSIQYFGAGTRLSVL.

This clonotype was seen a handful of times. V usage is TRBV15 and J usage is TRBJ2-6, with 7 bases aligning to TRBD1. Germline trimming cut 1 base from V and 0 bases from J; bases unmatched to any gene: 9. Per germline, CDR1 LNHNV and CDR2 YYDKDF (reference sequence). This CDR3 contains 19 residues. In DNA, the CDR3 is TGTGCCACCAGCAGAGGCTACCGACAGGGAACCTCTGGGGCCAACGTCCTGACTTTC. This sequence encodes CATSRGYRQGTSGANVLTF.

V gene TRBV5-1 combines with J gene TRBJ2-7; no firm D call. Germline CDR1 and CDR2: SGHRS and YFSETQ. The ends were cut back, 2 bases at V and 2 bases at J, with 11 bases in the middle. The length of the CDR3 is 14 residues. DNA of the CDR3: TGCGCCAGCAGCTTAGATTCACCAACCTACGAGCAGTACTTC. This gives the protein CASSLDSPTYEQYF.

V usage is TRBV20-1 and J usage is TRBJ2-5; 11 nucleotides agree with TRBD2. V was pared by 4 bases and J by 5 bases, with 9 bases of the junction left unmatched. The CDR3 covers 15 residues. Germline CDR1 DFQATT, CDR2 SNEGSKA (reference sequence). For the CDR3, the DNA is TGCAGTGCTACAGTAGCGGGAGGGCCGGGGGAGACCCAGTACTTC. Its protein product is CSATVAGGPGETQYF.

In this sample, this clonotype turned up many times. The V call is TRBV29-1, the J call TRBJ2-1, with 12 bases matching TRBD2. The CDR3 is made up of 18 amino acids. V lost 1 base to trimming and J lost 7 bases; unmatched junction nucleotides: 14. Germline V gene sequence: CDR1 SQVTM, CDR2 ANQGSEA. The CDR3 protein is CSVEGVLGLAGPLNEQFF. CDR3 DNA sequence: TGCAGCGTTGAAGGCGTTCTAGGACTAGCGGGACCTCTTAATGAGCAGTTCTTC.

The chain has TRBV2 and TRBJ1-5; D remains ambiguous. Germline CDR1 and CDR2: SNHLY and FYNNEI. There are 15 residues in the CDR3. V lost 2 bases and J 4 bases, leaving 12 bases between the germline ends. The CDR3 protein is CASSEREGLNQPQHF. The CDR3 region has the DNA TGTGCCAGCAGTGAAAGGGAAGGGCTTAATCAGCCCCAGCATTTT.

There are a few counts of this clonotype. The V and J genes are TRBV12-3 or TRBV12-4 and TRBJ2-7, with unresolved D. CDR3 size: 15 residues. The germline V and J ends were trimmed by 3 bases and 5 bases, with 17 bases remaining between them. The CDR3 protein is CASSFSWRGRDEQYF. The CDR3 bases are TGTGCCAGCAGTTTTTCGTGGAGAGGACGGGACGAGCAGTACTTC.